The clone carrying this T cell receptor (beta chain) was seen a handful of times. What it recognizes is unknown. The data belong to a study of cytomegalovirus exposure and HLA in healthy donors. Study results and limitations: Some V segments, including TRBV6-2 and TRBV6-3, were excluded as indistinguishable. Available immune exposure information was restricted to CMV serostatus only. A later analysis associated 15,000 or so TCR beta sequences with HLA alleles at a 0.05 false discovery rate.

The CDR3 spans 13 residues. CDR1 SQVTM and CDR2 ANQGSEA come from the germline V gene. The ends were cut back, 4 bases at V and 4 bases at J, with 11 bases in the middle. With 60 Vbeta and 13 Jbeta primers, the PCR was carried out. TCRdb's table, derived via immunoSEQ multiplex PCR, lists solely in-frame clones and lacks some. Seen here are over 65,000 clones, 75% observed once, and the top ten hold 2% to 2.5%. This chain uses TRBV29-1 with TRBJ1-5; D gene unclear. This clonotype originated in a man aged 35 to 55 in good health and CMV-seronegative. The sequenced material came from PBMCs. The CDR3 spells CSVGWGGNQPQHF. CDR3 coding DNA: TGCAGCGTTGGATGGGGAGGGAATCAGCCCCAGCATTTT.